A selection of T cell receptor beta chains follows, all from one sample in a study of blood T cell repertoires in COVID-19. The protocol was immunoSEQ multiplex PCR, while the TCRdb copy is restricted to in-frame clones and leaves out a portion. The profile shows about 83,000 clones, more than 60% of them singletons. The sequenced sample consisted of peripheral blood. Every receptor here comes from a woman older than 75 with active or convalescent COVID-19. The CDR3 runs from the conserved cysteine through the conserved F or W. Each record gives: D gene, CDR3 length, clone size, V gene, J gene, CDR3 DNA, CDR3 protein. A D gene is named only where the DNA matches it firmly. Some rows mark clone size as missing; the rest say once, few, many or name a class of expanded clone.

-,15,-,TRBV28,TRBJ1-6,TGTGCCAGCAGTCACCCTACAGGGTCGGATTCACCCCTCCACTTT,CASSHPTGSDSPLHF
TRBD2,15,-,TRBV2,TRBJ2-7,TGTGCCAGCAGTGAAAATCGGTTGACTAGCGGGGGACAGTACTTC,CASSENRLTSGGQYF
-,12,-,TRBV6-5,TRBJ2-7,TGTGCCAGCAGCCCCCAGGCTGGCGAGCAGTACTTC,CASSPQAGEQYF
-,14,once,TRBV7-2,TRBJ2-3,TGTGCCAGCAGCTTGTTGTATCTCCCAGATACGCAGTATTTT,CASSLLYLPDTQYF
TRBD2,15,-,TRBV9,TRBJ2-3,TGTGCCAGCAGCGTAGACAGCGGGGGTATAGATACGCAGTATTTT,CASSVDSGGIDTQYF
-,13,-,TRBV6-2/TRBV6-3,TRBJ1-2,TGTGCCAGCAGTGCGACGGGAAACTATGGCTACACCTTC,CASSATGNYGYTF
-,14,-,TRBV7-8,TRBJ1-2,TGTGCCAGCAGCCTAGTGACAGATCCTCCTGGCTACACCTTC,CASSLVTDPPGYTF
-,12,-,TRBV5-6,TRBJ2-1,TGTGCCCACGATGGGAGGAGGGATGAGCAGTTCTTC,CAHDGRRDEQFF
-,14,-,TRBV5-6,TRBJ2-2,TGTGCCAGCACCAGGGTCCAGAGGCCCGGGGAGCTGTTTTTT,CASTRVQRPGELFF
-,15,-,TRBV6-6,TRBJ2-1,TGTGCCAGCAACCCCTCCTATCCAGGGAAGGATGAGCAGTTCTTC,CASNPSYPGKDEQFF
TRBD2,11,-,TRBV20-1,TRBJ2-7,TGCAGTGCCTACCGGGGGGTCGAGCAGTACTTC,CSAYRGVEQYF
TRBD2,15,many,TRBV7-9,TRBJ2-3,TGTGCCAGCAGCTTCTCAGCGGGGGGAGAAGATACGCAGTATTTT,CASSFSAGGEDTQYF
TRBD1,15,-,TRBV30,TRBJ1-6,TGTGCCTGGAGTAGCCGGACAGGGGAGTTTTCACCCCTCCACTTT,CAWSSRTGEFSPLHF
-,13,-,TRBV12-3/TRBV12-4,TRBJ1-1,TGTGCCAGCAGTTTCGGAGGCGACACTGAAGCTTTCTTT,CASSFGGDTEAFF
-,16,many,TRBV19,TRBJ2-2,TGTGCCAGTAGTAGTAGTAGGGGGATCGGCCCCGGGGAGCTGTTTTTT,CASSSSRGIGPGELFF
TRBD1,17,-,TRBV5-1,TRBJ1-4,TGCGCCAGCAGCCCCCGGACAGGGGGAAGAACTAATGAAAAACTGTTTTTT,CASSPRTGGRTNEKLFF
-,16,-,TRBV4-1,TRBJ1-1,TGCGCCAGCAGCCAAGATCTAACAGCCTTGAACACTGAAGCTTTCTTT,CASSQDLTALNTEAFF
-,10,-,TRBV15,TRBJ1-1,TGTGCCACCCTCAGGCCTGAAGCTTTCTTT,CATLRPEAFF
-,17,-,TRBV4-1,TRBJ1-5,TGCGCCAGCAGCCAAGAGGGGACTGCGGAGGGGATCTCAGCCCAGCATTTT,CASSQEGTAEGISAQHF
TRBD2,14,-,TRBV7-9,TRBJ2-5,TGTGCCAGCAGCTTGGGAGGGGCGAGGGAGACCCAGTACTTC,CASSLGGARETQYF
-,17,-,TRBV9,TRBJ2-2,TGTGCCAGCAGCCTACTCCGGGGAAATGAGGGCACCGGGGAGCTGTTTTTT,CASSLLRGNEGTGELFF
TRBD1,17,-,TRBV7-9,TRBJ1-6,TGTGCCAGCAGCTTCGGGACAGGGGTCGACTATAATTCACCCCTCCACTTT,CASSFGTGVDYNSPLHF
-,13,-,TRBV30,TRBJ1-3,TGTGCCTGGGGTCTAAGCTCTGGAAACACCATATATTTT,CAWGLSSGNTIYF
TRBD1,11,-,TRBV2,TRBJ2-7,TGTGCCAGCAGGGACAGGGGCGAGCAGTACTTC,CASRDRGEQYF
TRBD1,15,-,TRBV18,TRBJ2-5,TGTGCCAGCTCACCCGGGACAGGGGGCCAAGAGACCCAGTACTTC,CASSPGTGGQETQYF
TRBD1,12,-,TRBV29-1,TRBJ1-2,TGCAGCGTTGATACAGGGGACGGTGGCTACACCTTC,CSVDTGDGGYTF
-,14,-,TRBV6-5,TRBJ1-3,TGTGCCAGCAGTTACACGCAACTTGGAAACACCATATATTTT,CASSYTQLGNTIYF
TRBD1,15,-,TRBV10-1,TRBJ1-4,TGCGCCAGCAGTGAAGGACAGGGTTCTTATGAAAAACTGTTTTTT,CASSEGQGSYEKLFF
-,17,-,TRBV10-3,TRBJ1-5,TGTGCCATCAGTGAGTCGAGGACTACACGGAGCAATCAGCCCCAGCATTTT,CAISESRTTRSNQPQHF
-,13,-,TRBV11-2,TRBJ2-4,TGTGCCAGCAGCTTAAGCGGAGGGGCCATTCAGTACTTC,CASSLSGGAIQYF
-,14,-,TRBV20-1,TRBJ2-5,TGCAGTGCTAGTCGGTCCACCACGGGAGAGACCCAGTACTTC,CSASRSTTGETQYF
-,16,-,TRBV19,TRBJ1-5,TGTGCCAGTAGTATAGTGGGGGGATTCGGCAATCAGCCCCAGCATTTT,CASSIVGGFGNQPQHF
TRBD2,13,-,TRBV4-3,TRBJ2-4,TGCGCCAGCAGCGGGGGGGACAAAAACATTCAGTACTTC,CASSGGDKNIQYF
TRBD1,14,-,TRBV15,TRBJ2-1,TGTGCCACCAGCAGAGGGACAGGGGACAATGAGCAGTTCTTC,CATSRGTGDNEQFF
TRBD1,18,-,TRBV7-2,TRBJ1-3,TGTGCCAGCAGCTTAGTCGGCGGGACAGGGCCCTCTGGAAACACCATATATTTT,CASSLVGGTGPSGNTIYF
TRBD1,14,-,TRBV2,TRBJ2-7,TGTGCCAGCAGGAAACAGACAGGGGGCTACGAGCAGTACTTC,CASRKQTGGYEQYF
-,13,-,TRBV5-1,TRBJ1-4,TGCGCCAGCAGCTTGGACATTAATGAAAAACTGTTTTTT,CASSLDINEKLFF
-,14,-,TRBV5-1,TRBJ2-3,TGCGCCAGCATCTCTGGTTTAGGCACAGATACGCAGTATTTT,CASISGLGTDTQYF
TRBD1,14,-,TRBV3-1/TRBV3-2,TRBJ1-6,TGTGCCAGCAGCCAGGACAGGGTGGATTCACCCCTCCACTTT,CASSQDRVDSPLHF
TRBD1,14,-,TRBV28,TRBJ1-5,TGTGCCAGCAGTTCTCGACAGGGTCGGCAGCCCCAGCATTTT,CASSSRQGRQPQHF
TRBD1,14,-,TRBV19,TRBJ2-3,TGTGCCAGTAGTCCCTACAGGGGAGCCGATACGCAGTATTTT,CASSPYRGADTQYF
-,14,-,TRBV29-1,TRBJ1-2,TGCAGCGTTGCAGCAGGGGATGCTAACTATGGCTACACCTTC,CSVAAGDANYGYTF
-,17,-,TRBV4-3,TRBJ2-2,TGCGCCAGCAGCCAAGAGGACTTCAAGGGGGGGGCCGGGGAGCTGTTTTTT,CASSQEDFKGGAGELFF
TRBD1,14,-,TRBV4-1,TRBJ2-4,TGCGCCAGCAGCCAAGTGACAGGGGAAAGCATTCAGTACTTC,CASSQVTGESIQYF
TRBD2,17,few,TRBV5-4,TRBJ2-5,TGTGCCAGCAGCCCCCGCGGACTAGCGGGGGGGCAAGAGACCCAGTACTTC,CASSPRGLAGGQETQYF
TRBD1,14,-,TRBV9,TRBJ1-2,TGTGCCAGCAGCGTAGGAGGGGGCGCGAATGGCTACACCTTC,CASSVGGGANGYTF
-,14,once,TRBV5-6,TRBJ2-3,TGTGCCAGCAGCTTGGCAGGCTTAACAGATACGCAGTATTTT,CASSLAGLTDTQYF
-,15,once,TRBV6-5,TRBJ2-2,TGTGCCAGCAGTTACGAGACAGCGAACACCGGGGAGCTGTTTTTT,CASSYETANTGELFF
TRBD1,14,-,TRBV18,TRBJ2-7,TGTGCCAGCTCGCCCGGGACAGGGACCTACGAGCAGTACTTC,CASSPGTGTYEQYF
-,13,-,TRBV12-3/TRBV12-4,TRBJ2-2,TGTGCCAGCAGTTTGATCGCGGCCGGGGAGCTGTTTTTT,CASSLIAAGELFF
TRBD1,16,-,TRBV20-1,TRBJ2-4,TGCAGTGCTAGTAAAGGCGCAGGGGGCAGGGAAAACATTCAGTACTTC,CSASKGAGGRENIQYF
TRBD1,14,-,TRBV28,TRBJ1-3,TGTGCCAGCAGTTTGACAGGGGCTGGAAACACCATATATTTT,CASSLTGAGNTIYF
-,17,-,TRBV7-2,TRBJ2-5,TGTGCCAGCAGCTCCTATAGCCGGGACTTTGCGACGGGGACCCAGTACTTC,CASSSYSRDFATGTQYF
-,13,-,TRBV11-3,TRBJ1-1,TGTGCCAGCAGCTTAGATCAACAGAGTGAAGCTTTCTTT,CASSLDQQSEAFF
TRBD2,16,-,TRBV30,TRBJ2-3,TGTGCCTGGAGTGCCTCCGGGACTAGCGGCACAGATACGCAGTATTTT,CAWSASGTSGTDTQYF